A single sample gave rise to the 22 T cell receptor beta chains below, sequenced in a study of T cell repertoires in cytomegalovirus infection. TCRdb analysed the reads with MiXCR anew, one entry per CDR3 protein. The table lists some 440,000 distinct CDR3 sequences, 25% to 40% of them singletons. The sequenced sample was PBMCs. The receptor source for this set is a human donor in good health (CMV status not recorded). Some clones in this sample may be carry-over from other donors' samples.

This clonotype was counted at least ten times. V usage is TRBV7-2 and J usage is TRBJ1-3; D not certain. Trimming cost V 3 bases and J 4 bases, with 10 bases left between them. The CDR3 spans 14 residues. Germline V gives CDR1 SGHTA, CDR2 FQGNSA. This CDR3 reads CASSFPMEGNTIYF. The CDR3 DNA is TGTGCCAGCAGCTTTCCTATGGAGGGAAACACCATATATTTT.

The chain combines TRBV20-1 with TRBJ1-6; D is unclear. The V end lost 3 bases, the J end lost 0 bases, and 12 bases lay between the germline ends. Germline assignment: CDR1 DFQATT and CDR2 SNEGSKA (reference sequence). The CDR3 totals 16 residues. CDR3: CSARRGVGSYNSPLHF. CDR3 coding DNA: TGCAGTGCTAGGCGGGGAGTTGGCTCCTATAATTCACCCCTCCACTTT.

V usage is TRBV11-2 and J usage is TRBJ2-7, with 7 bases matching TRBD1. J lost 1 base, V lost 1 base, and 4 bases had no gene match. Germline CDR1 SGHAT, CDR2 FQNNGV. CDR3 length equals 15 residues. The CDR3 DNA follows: TGTGCCAGCAGCTTAGCAGGGGGAAAGTCCTACGAGCAGTACTTC. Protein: CASSLAGGKSYEQYF.

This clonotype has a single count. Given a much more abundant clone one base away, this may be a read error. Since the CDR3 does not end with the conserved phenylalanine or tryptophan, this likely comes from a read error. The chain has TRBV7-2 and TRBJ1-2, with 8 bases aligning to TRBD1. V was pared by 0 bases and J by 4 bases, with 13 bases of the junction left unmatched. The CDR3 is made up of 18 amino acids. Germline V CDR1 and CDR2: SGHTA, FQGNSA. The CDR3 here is CASSLAGQGRSAPYGYTY. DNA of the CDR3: TGTGCCAGCAGCTTAGCCGGACAGGGTCGAAGTGCTCCCTATGGCTACACCTAC.

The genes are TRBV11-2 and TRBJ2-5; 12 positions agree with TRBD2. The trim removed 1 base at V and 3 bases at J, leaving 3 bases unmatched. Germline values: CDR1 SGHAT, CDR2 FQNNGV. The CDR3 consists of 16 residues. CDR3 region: CASSLGLAGVKETQYF. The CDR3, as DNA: TGTGCCAGCAGCTTAGGACTAGCGGGGGTAAAAGAGACCCAGTACTTC.

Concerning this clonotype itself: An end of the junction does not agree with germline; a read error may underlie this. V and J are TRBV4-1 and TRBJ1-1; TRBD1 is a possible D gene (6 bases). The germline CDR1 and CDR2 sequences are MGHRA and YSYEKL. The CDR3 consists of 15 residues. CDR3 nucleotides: TGTGCCAGTATGAAGGGGGGAGGCTCAAACACTGAAGCTTTCTTT. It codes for CASMKGGGSNTEAFF.

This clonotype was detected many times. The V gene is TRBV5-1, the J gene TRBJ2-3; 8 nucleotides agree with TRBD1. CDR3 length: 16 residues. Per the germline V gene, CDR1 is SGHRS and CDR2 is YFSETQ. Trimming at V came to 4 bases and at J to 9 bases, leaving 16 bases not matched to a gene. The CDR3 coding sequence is TGCGCCAGCAGCGCGGACGGACAGGGAGGCCTAGGGACGCAGTATTTT. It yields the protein CASSADGQGGLGTQYF.

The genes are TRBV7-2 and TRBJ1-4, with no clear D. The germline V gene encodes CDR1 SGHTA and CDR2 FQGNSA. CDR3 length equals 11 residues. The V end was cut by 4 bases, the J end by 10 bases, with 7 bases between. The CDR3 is CASSSLGKLFF. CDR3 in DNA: TGTGCCAGCAGCTCCTTAGGAAAACTGTTTTTT.

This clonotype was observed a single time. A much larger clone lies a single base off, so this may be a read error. CDR3 in DNA: TGTGCCAGCAGCTTATACCGACAGGGTCAAGGCTACAACTTC. Its protein product is CASSLYRQGQGYNF. This chain joins TRBV7-6 and TRBJ1-2; 7 nucleotides agree with TRBD1. CDR1 SGHVS and CDR2 FNYEAQ come from the germline V gene. This CDR3 region has 14 residues. Full variable domain (outside the CDR3, taken from reference TRBV7-6 and TRBJ1-2): GAGVSQSPRYKVTKRGQDVALRCDPISGHVSLYWYRQALGQGPEFLTYFNYEAQQDKSGLPNDRFSAERPEGSISTLTIQRTEQRDSAMYRCASSLYRQGQGYNFGSGTRLTVV.

CDR3: CSAREVLGRQEKLFF. The CDR3 DNA sequence: TGCAGTGCTAGAGAAGTCCTGGGGCGACAGGAAAAACTGTTTTTT. This sequence joins TRBV20-1 and TRBJ1-4, with a possible D match to TRBD1 (5 bases). The CDR3 spans 15 residues. The V and J ends lost 0 bases and 8 bases respectively, with 16 bases between them. Looked up from germline, CDR1 is DFQATT and CDR2 is SNEGSKA (reference sequence).

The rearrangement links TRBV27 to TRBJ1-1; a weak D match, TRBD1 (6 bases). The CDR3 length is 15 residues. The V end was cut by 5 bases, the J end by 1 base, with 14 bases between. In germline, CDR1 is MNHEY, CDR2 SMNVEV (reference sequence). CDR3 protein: CASSPVAGANTEAFF. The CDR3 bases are TGTGCCAGCAGTCCGGTGGCAGGGGCGAACACTGAAGCTTTCTTT.

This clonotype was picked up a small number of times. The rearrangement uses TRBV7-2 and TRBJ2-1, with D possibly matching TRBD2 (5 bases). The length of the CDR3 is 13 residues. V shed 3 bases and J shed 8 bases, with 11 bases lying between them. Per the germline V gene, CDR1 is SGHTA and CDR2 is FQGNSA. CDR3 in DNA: TGTGCCAGCAGCTTTCCTAGCCCTCATGAGCAGTTCTTC. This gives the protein CASSFPSPHEQFF.

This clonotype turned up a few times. The CDR3 DNA sequence: TGTGCCAGCAGTGGCTACCGAGTAGTAGATACGCAGTATTTT. Its protein product is CASSGYRVVDTQYF. The rearrangement links TRBV25-1 to TRBJ2-3; D remains unclear. Germline V lookup: CDR1 MGHDK, CDR2 SYGVNS. The CDR3 has 14 residues. V was trimmed by 4 bases and J by 5 bases, leaving 13 bases between them.

CDR3 DNA sequence: TGCGCCAGCAGGACCTCTCAAGGGGGCGGGTATGGCTACACCTTC. Translating gives CASRTSQGGGYGYTF. This chain connects TRBV10-2 to TRBJ1-2; TRBD1 matches 7 bases. CDR1 is WSHSY and CDR2 is SAAADI in the germline V gene. CDR3 size: 15 residues. Trimming at V came to 6 bases and at J to 5 bases, leaving 12 bases not matched to a gene.

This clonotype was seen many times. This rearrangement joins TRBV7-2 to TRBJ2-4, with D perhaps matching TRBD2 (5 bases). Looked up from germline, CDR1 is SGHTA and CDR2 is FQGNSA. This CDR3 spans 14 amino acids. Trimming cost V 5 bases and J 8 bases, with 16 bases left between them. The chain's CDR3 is CASSVWPGEDIQYF. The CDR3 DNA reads TGTGCCAGCAGCGTCTGGCCCGGGGAAGACATTCAGTACTTC.

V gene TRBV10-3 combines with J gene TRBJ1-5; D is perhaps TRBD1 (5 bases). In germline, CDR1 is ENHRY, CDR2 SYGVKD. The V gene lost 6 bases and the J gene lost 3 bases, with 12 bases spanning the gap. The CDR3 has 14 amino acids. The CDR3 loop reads CAIRTENPNQPQHF. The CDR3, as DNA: TGTGCCATCAGGACAGAAAACCCCAATCAGCCCCAGCATTTT.

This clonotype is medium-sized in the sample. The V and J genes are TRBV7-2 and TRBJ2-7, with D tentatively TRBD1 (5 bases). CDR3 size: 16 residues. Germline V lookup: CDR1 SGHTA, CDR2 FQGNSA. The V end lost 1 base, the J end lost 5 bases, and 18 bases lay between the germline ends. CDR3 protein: CASSLDGRAMSDEQYF. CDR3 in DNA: TGTGCCAGCAGCTTAGACGGCAGGGCTATGTCAGACGAGCAGTACTTC. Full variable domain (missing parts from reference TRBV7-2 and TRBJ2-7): GAGVSQSPSNKVTEKGKDVELRCDPISGHTALYWYRQSLGQGLEFLIYFQGNSAPDKSGLPSDRFSAERTGGSVSTLTIQRTQQEDSAVYLCASSLDGRAMSDEQYFGPGTRLTVT.

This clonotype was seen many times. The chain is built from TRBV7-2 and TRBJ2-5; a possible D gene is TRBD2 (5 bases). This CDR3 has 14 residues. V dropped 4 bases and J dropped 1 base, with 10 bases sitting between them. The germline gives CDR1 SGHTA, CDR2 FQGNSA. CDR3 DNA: TGTGCCAGCAGCTCAGAGGGAGCCCAAGAGACCCAGTACTTC. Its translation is CASSSEGAQETQYF.

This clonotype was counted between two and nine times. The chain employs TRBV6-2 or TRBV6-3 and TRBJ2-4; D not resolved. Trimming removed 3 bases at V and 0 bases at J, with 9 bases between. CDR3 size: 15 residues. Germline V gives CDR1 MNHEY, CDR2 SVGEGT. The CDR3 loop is CASSYLPLAKNIQYF. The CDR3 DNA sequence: TGTGCCAGCAGTTATTTGCCACTAGCCAAAAACATTCAGTACTTC.

Here the CDR3 DNA reads TGTGCCAGCAGCTTTGGGGCAGCCTATAGCAATCAGCCCCAGCATTTT. Translating it yields CASSFGAAYSNQPQHF. This chain connects TRBV7-8 to TRBJ1-5; tentative D call: TRBD1 (5 bases). This CDR3 comprises 16 residues. CDR1 is SGHVS, CDR2 FQNEAQ, per germline. The V end was cut by 3 bases, the J end by 0 bases, with 12 bases between.

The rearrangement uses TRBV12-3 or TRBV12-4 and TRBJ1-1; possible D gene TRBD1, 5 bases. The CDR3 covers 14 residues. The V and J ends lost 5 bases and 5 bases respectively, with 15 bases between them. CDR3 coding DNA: TGTGCCAGCAGTCCTGGGGGGGGGAGGACTGAAGCTTTCTTT. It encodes CASSPGGGRTEAFF.

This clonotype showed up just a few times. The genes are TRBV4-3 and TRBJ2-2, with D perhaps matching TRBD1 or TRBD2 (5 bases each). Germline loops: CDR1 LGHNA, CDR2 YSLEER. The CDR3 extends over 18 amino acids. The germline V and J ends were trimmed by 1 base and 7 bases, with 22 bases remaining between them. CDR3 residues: CASSQGYSGTSWGGELFF. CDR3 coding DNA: TGCGCCAGCAGCCAAGGTTACTCCGGGACCTCCTGGGGCGGGGAGCTGTTTTTT.